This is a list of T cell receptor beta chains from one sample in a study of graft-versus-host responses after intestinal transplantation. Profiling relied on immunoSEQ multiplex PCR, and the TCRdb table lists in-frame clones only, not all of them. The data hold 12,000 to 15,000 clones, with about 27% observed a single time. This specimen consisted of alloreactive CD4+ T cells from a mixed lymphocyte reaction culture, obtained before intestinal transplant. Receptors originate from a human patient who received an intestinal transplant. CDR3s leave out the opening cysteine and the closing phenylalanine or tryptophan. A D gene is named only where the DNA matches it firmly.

cdr3_aa: ASSLTQETQY; j_call: TRBJ2-5; d_call: -; v_call: TRBV5-1
cdr3_aa: ASSLDALPLTSGSGETQY; j_call: TRBJ2-5; d_call: TRBD2; v_call: TRBV7-8
cdr3_aa: ASRVGGELF; j_call: TRBJ2-2; d_call: -; v_call: TRBV2
cdr3_aa: ASSLQGIQETQY; j_call: TRBJ2-5; d_call: TRBD1; v_call: TRBV5-6
cdr3_aa: ASTSGTPKNIQY; j_call: TRBJ2-4; d_call: -; v_call: TRBV6-1
cdr3_aa: ASSLGTGMGQPQH; j_call: TRBJ1-5; d_call: TRBD1; v_call: TRBV5-1
cdr3_aa: ATSRGSGGGYT; j_call: TRBJ1-2; d_call: -; v_call: TRBV15
cdr3_aa: ASSLPKGRGPYEQY; j_call: TRBJ2-7; d_call: -; v_call: TRBV11-2
cdr3_aa: ASSLWGSTGELF; j_call: TRBJ2-2; d_call: -; v_call: TRBV27
cdr3_aa: ASSLGGGSNYGYT; j_call: TRBJ1-2; d_call: -; v_call: TRBV5-1
cdr3_aa: ASSYRRPYEQY; j_call: TRBJ2-7; d_call: -; v_call: TRBV6-6
cdr3_aa: ASSLVGDYEQY; j_call: TRBJ2-7; d_call: -; v_call: TRBV7-2
cdr3_aa: ASSPDRGLANTGELF; j_call: TRBJ2-2; d_call: -; v_call: TRBV5-6
cdr3_aa: ASSPDGQGSPLH; j_call: TRBJ1-6; d_call: TRBD1; v_call: TRBV18
cdr3_aa: ASSPGSYNEQF; j_call: TRBJ2-1; d_call: -; v_call: TRBV7-9
cdr3_aa: ASSMPPDRVRQH; j_call: TRBJ1-5; d_call: TRBD1; v_call: TRBV19
cdr3_aa: ASSLEKGAYQFFHNQPQH; j_call: TRBJ1-5; d_call: -; v_call: TRBV11-2
cdr3_aa: ASSRHLSGQGANGYT; j_call: TRBJ1-2; d_call: TRBD1; v_call: TRBV19
cdr3_aa: AWRADGILFHEQY; j_call: TRBJ2-7; d_call: -; v_call: TRBV30
cdr3_aa: ASSPKGANTEAF; j_call: TRBJ1-1; d_call: TRBD1; v_call: TRBV18
cdr3_aa: ASRAGASYNEQF; j_call: TRBJ2-1; d_call: -; v_call: TRBV28
cdr3_aa: ASSWTGRAPNTEAF; j_call: TRBJ1-1; d_call: TRBD1; v_call: TRBV5-6
cdr3_aa: AIRRGREATDTQY; j_call: TRBJ2-3; d_call: -; v_call: TRBV10-3
cdr3_aa: ATSVDRGSSGANVLT; j_call: TRBJ2-6; d_call: TRBD1; v_call: TRBV15
cdr3_aa: ASSDTGTAFYEQY; j_call: -; d_call: -; v_call: TRBV6-1
cdr3_aa: ASSLGGIGFQETQY; j_call: TRBJ2-5; d_call: TRBD2; v_call: TRBV28
cdr3_aa: ASSAQGIPSNYGYT; j_call: TRBJ1-2; d_call: -; v_call: TRBV25-1
cdr3_aa: ASRQGRILLAKNIQY; j_call: TRBJ2-4; d_call: -; v_call: TRBV10-1
cdr3_aa: ASSRQGLNTGELF; j_call: TRBJ2-2; d_call: TRBD1; v_call: TRBV7-2
cdr3_aa: ASSSAGQGSHEQY; j_call: TRBJ2-7; d_call: TRBD1; v_call: TRBV13
cdr3_aa: ASSLTPTWGTEAF; j_call: TRBJ1-1; d_call: -; v_call: TRBV27
cdr3_aa: ASSTGNLRPQH; j_call: TRBJ1-5; d_call: -; v_call: TRBV2
cdr3_aa: ASSSKPQPRRSPDTQY; j_call: TRBJ2-3; d_call: -; v_call: TRBV7-9
cdr3_aa: ASSRGLRYEQY; j_call: TRBJ2-7; d_call: -; v_call: TRBV2
cdr3_aa: ASSRRVGYYNEQF; j_call: TRBJ2-1; d_call: -; v_call: TRBV9
cdr3_aa: ASSSLTGLGDYEQY; j_call: TRBJ2-7; d_call: TRBD1; v_call: TRBV28
cdr3_aa: ASSGDF; j_call: TRBJ2-1; d_call: -; v_call: TRBV11-2
cdr3_aa: ASSRALNQPQH; j_call: TRBJ1-5; d_call: -; v_call: TRBV6-1
cdr3_aa: ASSLTLLAGGRDEQF; j_call: TRBJ2-1; d_call: TRBD2; v_call: TRBV7-3
cdr3_aa: ASSPRDTNTEAF; j_call: TRBJ1-1; d_call: -; v_call: TRBV18